A selection of T cell receptor beta chains follows, all from one sample in a study of T cell clusters in autoimmune cytopenias. TCRdb processed the multiplex PCR reads again and assigns one entry to each CDR3 protein, with no DNA. The sample totals roughly 5,200 distinct CDR3 sequences. In addition, the sample was reused for a study of T cell repertoires in aging, cancer and after chemotherapy.

Sequencing was done on a sample of peripheral blood. These receptors originate from a human donor in good health. Both conserved end residues are part of each CDR3. Rows may omit the clone size; those that give it use once, few, many or a size class.

J gene: TRBJ2-7
clone size: NA
V gene: TRBV12-3/TRBV12-4
CDR3 protein: CASSLSVSSYEQYF

J gene: TRBJ1-1
clone size: NA
V gene: TRBV18
CDR3 protein: CASSPPLEGAGGAFF

J gene: TRBJ1-4
clone size: NA
V gene: TRBV19
CDR3 protein: CASSIRHLLAKLFF

J gene: TRBJ2-2
clone size: NA
V gene: TRBV20-1
CDR3 protein: CSARDPSGTGELFF

J gene: TRBJ2-6
clone size: NA
V gene: TRBV5-6
CDR3 protein: CASSYPGTARRSSGANVLTF

J gene: TRBJ2-2
clone size: NA
V gene: TRBV11-2
CDR3 protein: CASSLLRGNTGELFF

J gene: TRBJ2-2
clone size: medium-sized
V gene: TRBV19
CDR3 protein: CASGSVAENTGELFF

J gene: TRBJ1-2
clone size: NA
V gene: TRBV6-5
CDR3 protein: CASSYSKRGLSSILGYTF

J gene: TRBJ1-2
clone size: NA
V gene: TRBV6-5
CDR3 protein: CASRPGQGAWGYTF

J gene: TRBJ1-6
clone size: NA
V gene: TRBV12-3/TRBV12-4
CDR3 protein: CASSLPDRSNSPLHF

J gene: TRBJ2-7
clone size: NA
V gene: TRBV19
CDR3 protein: CASSYARANSYEQYF

J gene: TRBJ1-5
clone size: medium-sized
V gene: TRBV19
CDR3 protein: CASSRLLGSGTQHF

J gene: TRBJ2-7
clone size: medium-sized
V gene: TRBV6-5
CDR3 protein: CASSYLGVGGSSYEQYF

J gene: TRBJ1-3
clone size: NA
V gene: TRBV19
CDR3 protein: CASAHPGFSGNTIYF

J gene: TRBJ1-1
clone size: NA
V gene: TRBV6-1
CDR3 protein: CASSESALVTEAFF

J gene: TRBJ1-6
clone size: NA
V gene: TRBV6-1
CDR3 protein: CASTNNSPLHF

J gene: TRBJ2-4
clone size: NA
V gene: TRBV7-9
CDR3 protein: CASSLAPDRGDIQYF

J gene: TRBJ1-5
clone size: NA
V gene: TRBV18
CDR3 protein: CASSPRGTLQPQHF

J gene: TRBJ2-5
clone size: NA
V gene: TRBV5-6
CDR3 protein: CASSRKLGGWETQYF

J gene: TRBJ2-7
clone size: medium-sized
V gene: TRBV19
CDR3 protein: CASSMGGNEQYF

J gene: TRBJ1-1
clone size: NA
V gene: TRBV5-5
CDR3 protein: CASSLDNWNTEAFF

J gene: TRBJ1-5
clone size: medium-sized
V gene: TRBV19
CDR3 protein: CAASPYSNQPQHF

J gene: TRBJ1-5
clone size: NA
V gene: TRBV6-6
CDR3 protein: CASSTRDRGYQPQHF

J gene: TRBJ2-7
clone size: NA
V gene: TRBV10-3
CDR3 protein: CAIRSLAGNYEQYF

J gene: TRBJ2-7
clone size: NA
V gene: TRBV6-1
CDR3 protein: CASSIGSGSGYQQYF

J gene: TRBJ1-5
clone size: medium-sized
V gene: TRBV15
CDR3 protein: CATSRGQVRWPQHF

J gene: TRBJ2-3
clone size: NA
V gene: TRBV7-6
CDR3 protein: CASSRRLADFTDTQYF

J gene: TRBJ2-1
clone size: NA
V gene: TRBV6-1
CDR3 protein: CASSEERAIYNEQFF

J gene: TRBJ1-2
clone size: medium-sized
V gene: TRBV30
CDR3 protein: CAWSTGQLNYGYTF

J gene: TRBJ2-5
clone size: NA
V gene: TRBV11-1
CDR3 protein: CASSLGARLVGIQETQYF

J gene: TRBJ2-3
clone size: NA
V gene: TRBV12-3/TRBV12-4
CDR3 protein: CASSLAMGLYTDTQYF

J gene: TRBJ2-1
clone size: medium-sized
V gene: TRBV27
CDR3 protein: CASSSGGAGYNEQFF

J gene: TRBJ2-1
clone size: NA
V gene: TRBV6-2/TRBV6-3
CDR3 protein: CASSYSQRYNEQFF

J gene: TRBJ2-2
clone size: NA
V gene: TRBV6-6
CDR3 protein: CASTPGTTNTGELFF

J gene: TRBJ2-3
clone size: medium-sized
V gene: TRBV30
CDR3 protein: CAWSVRVVTVGDTQYF

J gene: TRBJ1-2
clone size: medium-sized
V gene: TRBV6-6
CDR3 protein: CATNANYGYTF

J gene: TRBJ1-1
clone size: NA
V gene: TRBV6-4
CDR3 protein: CASSDSGGLNTEAFF

J gene: TRBJ2-1
clone size: NA
V gene: TRBV18
CDR3 protein: CASSPLGERNEQFF

J gene: TRBJ2-3
clone size: NA
V gene: TRBV5-1
CDR3 protein: CASKTAGAGTDTQYF

J gene: TRBJ2-1
clone size: medium-sized
V gene: TRBV19
CDR3 protein: CASSIGTSASNEQFF

J gene: TRBJ2-7
clone size: medium-sized
V gene: TRBV5-4
CDR3 protein: CASSRTSGDDEQYF

J gene: TRBJ2-7
clone size: medium-sized
V gene: TRBV6-6
CDR3 protein: CASRPDRIEQYF

J gene: TRBJ2-1
clone size: medium-sized
V gene: TRBV27
CDR3 protein: CASSLSRFSEQFF

J gene: TRBJ2-3
clone size: medium-sized
V gene: TRBV10-3
CDR3 protein: CAISPPGQGDTQYF

J gene: TRBJ1-2
clone size: NA
V gene: TRBV7-2
CDR3 protein: CASSESGAGGNYGYTF

J gene: TRBJ2-5
clone size: NA
V gene: TRBV7-9
CDR3 protein: CASSPYGQGQETQYF

J gene: TRBJ1-2
clone size: NA
V gene: TRBV12-3/TRBV12-4
CDR3 protein: CASSPSSGGGGYGYTF